This T cell receptor beta chain comes out of a study of beta chain features in type 1 diabetes. Germline-derived CDR1 and CDR2 are SGHVS and FQNEAQ. Trimming took 4 bases from V and 10 from J, leaving 17 bases between them. The CDR3 consists of 14 residues. What was sequenced were expressed TCRB transcripts, since all of the isolated RNA had been reverse transcribed. The protocol was immunoSEQ multiplex PCR, while the TCRdb copy is restricted to in-frame clones and leaves out a portion. The sample yields 130,000 to 150,000 clones, 40% to 55% seen once. Blood was collected once per donor into heparin, averaging about 100 mL. Study-level points and caveats: The naive, central memory and Treg TCRB repertoires of patients appeared to be more similar to one another than those of healthy donors. In cDNA sequencing, cells with high TCR expression could be over-represented.

This clone has more than one count but fewer than ten. The antigen remains undetermined. Sequenced input: Tregs from blood. The source of this sequence is a man between 18 and 35 years old in good health. The chain has TRBV7-8 and TRBJ1-5; maybe TRBD1 (6 bases). CDR3 sequence (DNA): TGTGCCAGCAGCTCACAGGGCCGGATCTCACCCCAGCATTTT. Translated: CASSSQGRISPQHF.